The T cell receptor beta chain described here comes from a study of patients and donors after allogeneic stem cell transplantation. This clonotype appeared a few times. TCRdb re-called the RT-PCR reads through MiXCR, storing one row per CDR3 protein. The sample has approximately 200,000 distinct CDR3 sequences; over 30% are singletons. V was cut by 2 bases and J by 6 bases, with 12 bases left in between. CDR1 is SGHTA and CDR2 is FQGNSA in the germline V gene. The CDR3 is made up of 14 amino acids. Source material: blood, either unsorted or a sorted T cell fraction (not recorded which). This chain connects TRBV7-2 to TRBJ2-3; D gene ambiguous. The clonotype originates from a human donor who was either an allogeneic HSCT recipient or a stem cell or donor lymphocyte infusion donor (not recorded which). It is not recorded whose cells these are; they may come from a transplant donor. The CDR3 region is CASSLFTAWDTQYF. The CDR3 region has the DNA TGTGCCAGCAGCTTATTCACCGCATGGGATACGCAGTATTTT.